This T cell receptor beta chain appears in the sequencing data of a study of OX40 agonist ivuxolimab in advanced cancers. As for the study in general: Melanoma, hepatocellular carcinoma, head and neck or renal cell cancer occurred in dose-escalation patients. Study findings and constraints: On average, CD8+ T cells had more expanded clones than CD4+.

The protocol was immunoSEQ multiplex PCR, while the TCRdb copy is restricted to in-frame clones and leaves out a portion. The table lists more than 70,000 clones, around 80% of them singletons. This clone was detected a few times. What it binds is unknown. Germline V gene sequence: CDR1 SEHNR, CDR2 FQNEAQ (reference sequence). This CDR3 region has 15 residues. J gave up 5 bases and V 3 bases, and 8 bases lay outside the gene matches. The TCR originated in an adult with an advanced solid tumor such as melanoma, head and neck, liver or kidney cancer. The gene calls are TRBV7-9 and TRBJ1-1; 8 bases are a match to TRBD1. Sample: CD4+ or CD8+ T cells sorted from blood, taken in a trial of the OX40 agonist ivuxolimab. The CDR3: CASSFADRVGTEAFF. CDR3 nucleotides: TGTGCCAGCAGCTTCGCGGACAGGGTTGGGACTGAAGCTTTCTTT. The full variable domain, its missing parts supplied by reference TRBV7-9 and TRBJ1-1, is DTGVSQNPRHKITKRGQNVTFRCDPISEHNRLYWYRQTLGQGPEFLTYFQNEAQLEKSRLLSDRFSAERPKGSFSTLEIQRTEQGDSAMYLCASSFADRVGTEAFFGQGTRLTVV.